These 24 T cell receptor beta chains were all obtained from the same sample, sequenced in a study of blood T cell repertoires in COVID-19. Profiling relied on immunoSEQ multiplex PCR, and the TCRdb table lists in-frame clones only, not all of them. Of about 310,000 clones in the sample, around 90% were seen once. The sequencing sample was made of peripheral blood. The receptors come from a man between 45 and 60 years old with active or convalescent COVID-19.

The chain employs TRBV5-1 and TRBJ2-2, with D perhaps matching TRBD1 (6 bases). The V end lost 4 bases, the J end lost 7 bases, and 14 bases lay between the germline ends. The CDR3 spans 14 residues. Germline V gives CDR1 SGHRS, CDR2 YFSETQ. The CDR3 nucleotides read TGCGCCAGCAGCCAGGACAGTTCTGGCGGGGAGCTGTTTTTT. It specifies CASSQDSSGGELFF.

The chain couples TRBV21-1 to TRBJ1-3; TRBD1 reflects the table's D call only, with no check against the DNA. TRBV21-1 is a documented pseudogene. The CDR3 sequence is 16 residues long. CDR3 coding DNA: TGTGCCAGCAGCAAAGATCACAGGGTGGCTGGAAACACCATATATTTT. Translated: CASSKDHRVAGNTIYF.

The chain uses TRBV9 and TRBJ2-5; D ambiguous. Germline CDR1 reads SGDLS; CDR2 reads YYNGEE. This CDR3 has 14 amino acids. Trimming left V 0 bases short and J 3 bases short, with 9 bases between. The CDR3: CASSVAPTEETQYF. The CDR3 nucleotides read TGTGCCAGCAGCGTAGCGCCTACCGAAGAGACCCAGTACTTC. The whole variable domain, filled in from reference TRBV9 and TRBJ2-5, reads DSGVTQTPKHLITATGQRVTLRCSPRSGDLSVYWYQQSLDQGLQFLIQYYNGEERAKGNILERFSAQQFPDLHSELNLSSLELGDSALYFCASSVAPTEETQYFGPGTRLLVL.

The rearrangement joins TRBV11-2 to TRBJ1-1; D gene uncertain. The CDR3 is 13 amino acids. Germline-derived CDR1 and CDR2 are SGHAT and FQNNGV. Trimming left V 3 bases short and J 1 base short, with 6 bases between. The CDR3 coding sequence is TGTGCCAGCAGCTTTAGTAAGAACACTGAAGCTTTCTTT. It is translated as CASSFSKNTEAFF.

This clone occurred once. The J gene is TRBJ2-1, the V gene TRBV2; TRBD2 matches at 11 bases. The CDR3 contains 12 residues. Germline V gene data show CDR1 as SNHLY and CDR2 as FYNNEI. With 4 bases clipped from V and 15 bases from J, the junction kept 5 bases outside the gene matches. CDR3 DNA sequence: TGTGCCAGCAGTGGTCGACTAGCGGGACTGTTCTTC. It translates to CASSGRLAGLFF.

The J gene is TRBJ2-7, the V gene TRBV30; no clear D. Trimming removed 2 bases at V and 2 bases at J, with 4 bases between. The CDR3 consists of 11 residues. Germline loops: CDR1 GTSNPN, CDR2 SVGIG (reference sequence). The CDR3 region has the DNA TGTGCCTGGAGTAGCACCTACGAGCAGTACTTC. This sequence encodes CAWSSTYEQYF.

V is TRBV5-1 and J is TRBJ1-1; D unclear. Germline CDR1 reads SGHRS; CDR2 reads YFSETQ. Deletions cut 4 bases from V and 1 base from J, with 8 bases between. CDR3 size: 13 residues. CDR3 nucleotides: TGCGCCAGCAGCCAGGCGGGGAACACTGAAGCTTTCTTT. Encoded protein: CASSQAGNTEAFF.

The genes are TRBV28 and TRBJ1-5, with TRBD1 matching 11 bases. Germline V gives CDR1 MDHEN, CDR2 SYDVKM. This CDR3 comprises 16 residues. V was pared by 4 bases and J by 7 bases, with 9 bases of the junction left unmatched. CDR3 in DNA: TGTGCCAGCAGTTCCGGACAGGGGGCAAGTAGACAGCCCCAGCATTTT. Residues: CASSSGQGASRQPQHF.

This rearrangement joins TRBV11-2 to TRBJ1-1, with a tentative D call TRBD1 (6 bases). The CDR3 extends over 13 amino acids. Per germline, CDR1 SGHAT and CDR2 FQNNGV. Trimming shortened V by 3 bases and J by 5 bases, and 10 bases separated the two germline ends. This CDR3 reads CASSFQRGTEAFF. The DNA for the CDR3 is TGTGCCAGCAGCTTTCAGAGGGGGACTGAAGCTTTCTTT.

The V and J genes are TRBV10-3 and TRBJ1-4; 7 nucleotides agree with TRBD1. In germline, CDR1 is ENHRY, CDR2 SYGVKD. The V gene end was trimmed by 5 bases and the J gene end by 5 bases; junction bases not matched to a gene: 5. The CDR3 consists of 14 residues. The CDR3 DNA follows: TGTGCCATCAGTAGACCGGGACAGAATGAAAAACTGTTTTTT. This codes for CAISRPGQNEKLFF.

This clone has just one count. This chain joins TRBV11-3 and TRBJ2-1; D is ambiguous. V was cut by 2 bases and J by 4 bases, with 6 bases left in between. This CDR3 contains 13 residues. From germline, CDR1 is SGHNT and CDR2 YENEEA. CDR3 residues: CASSLKRYNEQFF. The CDR3 DNA sequence: TGTGCCAGCAGCTTAAAGAGATACAATGAGCAGTTCTTC.

This rearrangement joins TRBV6-6 to TRBJ1-1, with 10 bases matching TRBD1. The germline V gene has CDR1 MNHNY and CDR2 SVGAGI (reference sequence). CDR3 length: 14 amino acids. The trim removed 6 bases at V and 0 bases at J, leaving 1 base unmatched. The CDR3, as DNA: TGTGCCAGCAGGACAGGGGGCTTGAACACTGAAGCTTTCTTT. Translating gives CASRTGGLNTEAFF.

The chain links TRBV28 to TRBJ2-1; 7 bases match TRBD2. The CDR3 loop spans 15 amino acids. Per the germline V gene, CDR1 is MDHEN and CDR2 is SYDVKM. Trimming removed 6 bases from V and 4 bases from J; junction bases left unmatched: 9. CDR3 DNA sequence: TGTGCCAGCAGAGTCCTTAGCGGGCGTTACAATGAGCAGTTCTTC. Protein sequence: CASRVLSGRYNEQFF.

This chain uses TRBV19 with TRBJ2-1; no clear D. Germline CDR1 LNHDA, CDR2 SQIVND (reference sequence). The CDR3 totals 14 residues. Trimming removed 5 bases from V and 0 bases from J, with 8 bases in between. The CDR3 loop is CASSPKNSYNEQFF. The DNA of the CDR3 is TGTGCCAGTAGTCCAAAAAACTCCTACAATGAGCAGTTCTTC.

The genes are TRBV18 and TRBJ1-2; D is ambiguous. Trimming pared 2 bases from V and 5 bases from J, leaving 6 bases between. Germline lookup yields CDR1 KGHSH and CDR2 LQKENI. There are 12 residues in the CDR3. The CDR3 DNA reads TGTGCCAGCTCACCAGAGGAATATGGCTACACCTTC. Its translation is CASSPEEYGYTF.

The rearrangement joins TRBV4-3 to TRBJ2-7; 7 bases are shared with TRBD1. CDR1 LGHNA and CDR2 YSLEER come from the germline V gene. The CDR3 spans 13 residues. The V gene end was trimmed by 4 bases and the J gene end by 4 bases; junction bases not matched to a gene: 4. CDR3 coding DNA: TGCGCCAGCAGCCGGGGACAGATATACGAGCAGTACTTC. It is translated as CASSRGQIYEQYF.

The J gene is TRBJ2-7, the V gene TRBV5-4, with D perhaps TRBD1 (9 bases). Germline V gene lookup returns CDR1 SGHNT and CDR2 YYREEE (reference sequence). Between the trimmed V and J ends, which lost 2 bases and 6 bases, there was a span of 21 bases. This CDR3 region has 16 residues. The CDR3 loop is CASSFGGDRAYGEQYF. In nucleotides, the CDR3 is TGTGCCAGCAGCTTCGGGGGGGACAGGGCTTATGGCGAGCAGTACTTC.

This sequence joins TRBV12-5 and TRBJ1-3; D unclear. In germline, CDR1 is LGHNT, CDR2 FRNRAP. The CDR3 is made up of 13 amino acids. Trimming left V 1 base short and J 3 bases short, with 4 bases between. The CDR3 protein is CASGLDGGNTIYF. The DNA of the CDR3 is TGTGCTAGTGGTTTGGACGGTGGAAACACCATATATTTT.

J is TRBJ1-6 and V is TRBV4-3; D is ambiguous. This CDR3 has 15 amino acids. From germline, CDR1 is LGHNA and CDR2 YSLEER. Trimming pared 1 base from V and 3 bases from J, leaving 7 bases between. The CDR3 bases are TGCGCCAGCAGCCAAGTTTCCCTCTATAATTCACCCCTCCACTTT. Its protein is CASSQVSLYNSPLHF.

This sequence joins TRBV19 and TRBJ2-5; 7 bases map to TRBD2. The germline V gene encodes CDR1 LNHDA and CDR2 SQIVND (reference sequence). The CDR3 contains 14 residues. V was pared by 5 bases and J by 2 bases, with 5 bases of the junction left unmatched. The CDR3, as DNA: TGTGCCAGTAGTCGCGTGGGAGGGCAAGAGACCCAGTACTTC. This gives the protein CASSRVGGQETQYF.

The chain combines TRBV30 with TRBJ1-4; perhaps TRBD1 as D (6 bases). The CDR3 loop spans 14 amino acids. V was trimmed by 1 base and J by 8 bases, leaving 14 bases between them. The V gene's germline CDR1 is GTSNPN and CDR2 SVGIG (reference sequence). The CDR3 loop is CAWSGVSRGEKLFF. The CDR3 nucleotides read TGTGCCTGGAGTGGAGTCAGCAGGGGCGAAAAACTGTTTTTT.

The V gene is TRBV6-5, the J gene TRBJ2-2; D is undetermined. Germline V gene data show CDR1 as MNHEY and CDR2 as SVGAGI. V was pared by 0 bases and J by 1 base, with 9 bases between. This CDR3 is 16 amino acids long. The CDR3 DNA follows: TGTGCCAGCAGTTACTCTCGTTTACAGAACACCGGGGAGCTGTTTTTT. Translation: CASSYSRLQNTGELFF.

This rearrangement joins TRBV27 to TRBJ2-3; D is perhaps TRBD2 (6 bases). The V gene's germline CDR1 is MNHEY and CDR2 SMNVEV (reference sequence). This CDR3 has 15 amino acids. Trimming took off 4 bases at V and 6 bases at J, with 17 bases between the two ends. CDR3 protein: CASSSVGGNMDTQYF. DNA of the CDR3: TGTGCCAGCAGTTCGGTGGGGGGTAATATGGATACGCAGTATTTT.

The genes are TRBV5-6 and TRBJ1-2; D is undetermined. This CDR3 has 13 residues. Deletions cut 4 bases from V and 8 bases from J, with 15 bases between. The V gene's germline CDR1 is SGHDT and CDR2 YYEEEE. Here the CDR3 reads CASSLGSVGGYTF. The CDR3 DNA follows: TGTGCCAGCAGCCTCGGATCGGTCGGGGGCTACACCTTC.